This TCR beta chain was found in a study of cytomegalovirus exposure and HLA in healthy donors. Primers: 60 Vbeta forward and 13 Jbeta reverse. Using immunoSEQ multiplex PCR, the repertoire was profiled, and TCRdb retains in-frame clones only, with some absent. This sample has roughly 80,000 clones; about 70% occur once, and the top ten carry about an eighth. In this sample, this clone is medium-sized. This clonotype originated in a male donor in good health and CMV-seropositive. Sequencing input: PBMCs.

CDR3 DNA sequence: TGTGCCTGGACTACACCCGAGGAGAACACTGAAGCTTTCTTT. Its protein product is CAWTTPEENTEAFF. The rearrangement links TRBV30 to TRBJ1-1; D ambiguous. Germline values: CDR1 GTSNPN, CDR2 SVGIG (reference sequence). This CDR3 has 14 residues. The V gene lost 4 bases and the J gene lost 1 base, with 13 bases spanning the gap.